This T cell receptor beta chain appears in the sequencing data of a study of metastatic and nonmetastatic thyroid tumors. Study at large: It was across blood and tumor or nodule tissue from malignant and benign thyroid patients that repertoires were compared.

Turning to this clone: Its antigen is not identified.

In the authors' workflow: Clinicopathological groups of papillary thyroid cancer showed CDR3 differences that were used to build a distant-metastasis classifier. TCRdb redid the clone calls on the PCR reads using MiXCR. The V and J calls follow TCRdb's processing rather than the paper's. The repertoire holds about 12,000 clones, 31% seen once, with roughly 14% in the top ten. General study results and limits: Benign nodules reportedly had significantly lower TCR beta diversity than malignant thyroid tumors in blood and tumor.

The junction had 9 bases not matched to a gene; V was cut back by 1 base and J by 6 bases. Germline assignment: CDR1 DFQATT and CDR2 SNEGSKA (reference sequence). The CDR3 contains 15 residues. Every patient underwent thyroid surgery untreated. The chain employs TRBV20-1 and TRBJ2-1, with TRBD2 matching 7 bases. The sequenced material came from tumor tissue. This TCR was sampled from a male donor with papillary thyroid cancer or a benign thyroid nodule (not recorded which). Some clones in this sample may be carry-over from other donors' samples. DNA of the CDR3: TGCAGTGCTAGAGTGTGGACTAGTCTGGGCAATGAGCAGTTCTTC. Its translation is CSARVWTSLGNEQFF.